This TCR beta chain was captured in a study of blood T cell repertoires in COVID-19. The study drew participants aged about 18 to 89 years from around 24 US areas. Only in-frame clones appear in the TCRdb table, and some are missing; sequencing was by immunoSEQ multiplex PCR. The table lists fewer than 400,000 clones, more than 90% of them singletons. Trimming removed 6 bases at V and 0 bases at J, with 9 bases between. This CDR3 is 15 amino acids long. Germline V gives CDR1 LNHDA, CDR2 SQIVND (reference sequence). Sequencing was done on a sample of PBMCs or T cells enriched from blood (not recorded which). This receptor was obtained from a woman aged 25 to 39 who had been exposed to COVID-19. The V gene is TRBV19, the J gene TRBJ2-6, with D unclear. The CDR3 nucleotides read TGTGCCAGTAGGTGGCAGAACTCTGGGGCCAACGTCCTGACTTTC. It specifies CASRWQNSGANVLTF. Filled out from reference TRBV19 and TRBJ2-6, the complete variable domain reads DGGITQSPKYLFRKEGQNVTLSCEQNLNHDAMYWYRQDPGQGLRLIYYSQIVNDFQKGDIAEGYSVSREKKESFPLTVTSAQKNPTAFYLCASRWQNSGANVLTFGAGSRLTVL.